Listed below are T cell receptor beta chains from one sample, sequenced in a study of identical twins. From the 5' RACE reads, TCRdb called clonotypes with MiXCR, one entry per CDR3 protein. The table includes hundreds of thousands of distinct CDR3 sequences, 12% detected once. Separately, the same data were catalogued under a study of yellow fever vaccine responses in identical twins.

Sequencing was performed on CD8+ T cells sorted from blood. The origin of the receptors is a young woman in good health. The CDR3 runs from the conserved cysteine through the conserved F or W. Each record gives: J gene, V gene, CDR3 protein.

J: TRBJ2-7; V: TRBV28; CDR3: CASTPTGTKFYEQYF
J: TRBJ2-3; V: TRBV28; CDR3: CASKGMDTQYF
J: TRBJ2-4; V: TRBV12-5; CDR3: CASGLVWGAGFGKNIQYF
J: TRBJ2-1; V: TRBV12-3/TRBV12-4; CDR3: CASNHGGRDEQFF
J: TRBJ1-1; V: TRBV7-9; CDR3: CASSPSRDRIGTEAFF
J: TRBJ2-1; V: TRBV4-1; CDR3: CASSQEGGFIYNEQFF
J: TRBJ2-5; V: TRBV13; CDR3: CASSTGGGETQYF
J: TRBJ2-2; V: TRBV3-1; CDR3: CASSQDPRPTGELFF
J: TRBJ2-2; V: TRBV25-1; CDR3: CASSVGGDMITGELFF
J: TRBJ2-1; V: TRBV5-1; CDR3: CASSLAVGRDEQFF
J: TRBJ2-1; V: TRBV2; CDR3: CASRTGLAGGFIYNEQFF
J: TRBJ2-5; V: TRBV10-3; CDR3: CAISEVGGALETQYF
J: TRBJ2-2; V: TRBV11-3; CDR3: CASSPGTFTGELFF
J: TRBJ2-1; V: TRBV7-2; CDR3: CASSLGRFSSYNEQFF
J: TRBJ2-7; V: TRBV7-9; CDR3: CASSLAVTGTGAYEQYF
J: TRBJ1-1; V: TRBV12-5; CDR3: CASGLSPDTIEAFF
J: TRBJ2-1; V: TRBV20-1; CDR3: CSAGSGVYNEQFF
J: TRBJ1-5; V: TRBV7-2; CDR3: CASSLLSGRGDQPQHF
J: TRBJ2-2; V: TRBV24-1; CDR3: CATSDSAPGLLGELFF
J: TRBJ1-2; V: TRBV10-3; CDR3: CAISEPTYGEENYGYTF
J: TRBJ2-1; V: TRBV15; CDR3: CATSRDEQGWDEQFF
J: TRBJ1-5; V: TRBV20-1; CDR3: CSASLLLNQPQHF
J: TRBJ2-1; V: TRBV7-3; CDR3: CASSGLDNEQFF
J: TRBJ2-6; V: TRBV28; CDR3: CASRTSGAVGLSGANVLTF
J: TRBJ2-3; V: TRBV20-1; CDR3: CSAPALSGDTDTQYF
J: TRBJ1-1; V: TRBV13; CDR3: CASSLVGTDTEAFF
J: TRBJ2-5; V: TRBV20-1; CDR3: CSALAGGPETQYF